These 2 T cell receptor beta chains originate from one sample sequenced in a study of early T cells in non-severe SARS-CoV-2 infection. Via MiXCR, TCRdb re-called the 5' RACE reads, giving one row per CDR3 protein. The data show approximately 70,000 distinct CDR3 sequences, about 13% seen once. The sequencing sample was made of whole blood. The receptors derive from an adult who was a healthcare worker with PCR-confirmed SARS-CoV-2 infection or an uninfected control (not recorded which).

This clonotype has only a few counts. The rearrangement links TRBV30 to TRBJ2-7, with D possibly matching TRBD2 (6 bases). This CDR3 has 12 amino acids. V was shortened by 1 base and J by 8 bases, with 12 bases between the two germline ends. Germline loops: CDR1 GTSNPN, CDR2 SVGIG (reference sequence). The CDR3 DNA is TGTGCCTGGAGTGGACGGGACTTGAAGCAGTACTTC. Protein product: CAWSGRDLKQYF.

The DNA for the CDR3 is TGTGCCAGTAGTATCCAACAGGGGATCTCCTACGAGCAGTACTTC. This encodes CASSIQQGISYEQYF. The rearrangement links TRBV19 to TRBJ2-7; the match to TRBD1 covers 7 bases. The V segment lost 3 bases and the J segment 0 bases; nucleotides outside the gene matches: 5. Looked up from germline, CDR1 is LNHDA and CDR2 is SQIVND (reference sequence). This CDR3 is built from 15 residues.